The following is a TCR beta chain sequence with its context. Its specificity is unknown. For 5 to 6 days at 37°C, the mixed lymphocyte reaction cells were kept in coculture. The sample belongs to a study of siplizumab effects on memory and regulatory T cells. The germline gives CDR1 MDHEN, CDR2 SYDVKM. The CDR3 has 13 amino acids. V lost 8 bases and J lost 0; bases outside the gene matches: 3. Profiled with immunoSEQ multiplex PCR; TCRdb holds only in-frame clones, not every one. The sample has approximately 20,000 clones, over 45% seen once; the top ten hold around 5%. V gene TRBV28 combines with J gene TRBJ1-2; 7 nucleotides agree with TRBD1. Material: CFSE-low (dividing) CD4+ T cells sorted from an allogeneic mixed lymphocyte reaction. The receptor was isolated from a human donor in good health; the cells came from an allogeneic mixed lymphocyte reaction. DNA of the CDR3: TGTGCCAGCTTCGGGACAGCTAACTATGGCTACACCTTC. The encoded protein is CASFGTANYGYTF.